These 30 T cell receptor beta chains share one sample of origin, sequenced in a study of T-cell memory formation after mild COVID-19. TCRdb processed the 5' RACE reads anew with MiXCR; each CDR3 protein has one entry. Of roughly 550,000 distinct CDR3 sequences listed, roughly 22% were seen once; the top ten hold around 13%. The specimen sequenced was PBMCs or a T cell subset sorted from them (not recorded which). These receptors were obtained from an adult woman who had mild COVID-19 (a few samples of this study predate the infection). Cell type and time point are not known.

The chain carries TRBV5-4 and TRBJ2-1, with a possible D match to TRBD2 (5 bases). Germline values: CDR1 SGHNT, CDR2 YYREEE (reference sequence). The V and J ends lost 3 bases and 2 bases respectively, with 15 bases between them. The CDR3 is 16 residues long. The CDR3: CASSSLGAAPYNEQFF. The DNA for the CDR3 is TGTGCCAGCAGCTCCCTAGGAGCGGCGCCCTACAATGAGCAGTTCTTC.

The rearrangement uses TRBV2 and TRBJ2-3, with D maybe TRBD1 (5 bases). CDR1 SNHLY and CDR2 FYNNEI come from the germline V gene. This CDR3 region has 15 residues. Trimming stripped 3 bases from V and 0 bases from J, with 10 bases between. CDR3 region: CASSDRVASTDTQYF. The CDR3 region has the DNA TGTGCCAGCAGTGACAGGGTAGCTAGCACAGATACGCAGTATTTT.

The chain is built from TRBV5-1 and TRBJ1-1; D remains unclear. This CDR3 contains 16 residues. Germline loops: CDR1 SGHRS, CDR2 YFSETQ. V was clipped by 0 bases and J by 2 bases, with 14 bases between them. CDR3 amino acids: CASSLVSIGRNTEAFF. In DNA form, the CDR3 reads TGCGCCAGCAGCTTGGTTAGTATAGGGCGTAACACTGAAGCTTTCTTT.

In its sample, this clonotype was seen many times. The J gene is TRBJ2-7, the V gene TRBV25-1; 9 bases are a match to TRBD1. The CDR3 covers 15 residues. CDR1 is MGHDK, CDR2 SYGVNS, per germline. The trim removed 4 bases at V and 3 bases at J, leaving 7 bases unmatched. In DNA, the CDR3 is TGTGCCAGCAGTGCTTTGGACAGGGGAGGCTACGAGCAGTACTTC. Protein product: CASSALDRGGYEQYF.

The chain links TRBV21-1 to TRBJ1-1; TRBD1, the table's D call, lacks a check against the DNA. TRBV21-1 is a listed pseudogene. This CDR3 contains 15 residues. This chain's CDR3 is CATGGGKKVNTEAFF. CDR3 sequence (DNA): TGTGCCACCGGTGGGGGAAAGAAGGTGAACACTGAAGCTTTCTTT.

V usage is TRBV6-5 and J usage is TRBJ2-2; TRBD2 agrees at 11 bases. V lost 7 bases to trimming and J lost 3 bases; unmatched junction nucleotides: 16. The CDR3 loop spans 19 amino acids. Germline V gene data show CDR1 as MNHEY and CDR2 as SVGAGI. The CDR3 sequence: CASTRGLAGLQFYTGELFF. The CDR3 nucleotides are TGTGCCAGCACCCGCGGACTAGCGGGCCTCCAATTTTACACCGGGGAGCTGTTTTTT.

The V gene is TRBV2, the J gene TRBJ1-5; maybe TRBD1 (5 bases). This CDR3 region has 15 residues. The V end was cut by 2 bases, the J end by 6 bases, with 14 bases between. Per germline, CDR1 SNHLY and CDR2 FYNNEI. This CDR3 is CASSESEGGGQPQHF. In DNA, the CDR3 is TGTGCCAGCAGTGAATCTGAGGGTGGGGGTCAGCCCCAGCATTTT. Variable domain in full (rest from reference TRBV2 and TRBJ1-5): EPEVTQTPSHQVTQMGQEVILRCVPISNHLYFYWYRQILGQKVEFLVSFYNNEISEKSEIFDDQFSVERPDGSNFTLKIRSTKLEDSAMYFCASSESEGGGQPQHFGDGTRLSIL.

The chain combines TRBV15 with TRBJ2-1; TRBD1 matches at 9 bases. V was clipped by 8 bases and J by 3 bases; unmatched bases: 5. This CDR3 region has 14 residues. Germline CDR1 reads LNHNV; CDR2 reads YYDKDF (reference sequence). The CDR3 loop reads CATSRQGDYNEQFF. In DNA, the CDR3 is TGTGCCACCTCCAGACAGGGGGACTACAATGAGCAGTTCTTC.

The V gene is TRBV7-2, the J gene TRBJ1-3; TRBD1 agrees at 7 bases. This CDR3 is 15 amino acids long. Germline assignment: CDR1 SGHTA and CDR2 FQGNSA. V shed 1 base and J 2 bases; nucleotides not matched to a gene: 2. The CDR3 reads CASSLGQGTGNTIYF. Here the CDR3 DNA reads TGTGCCAGCAGCTTAGGACAGGGAACTGGAAACACCATATATTTT.

The CDR3 protein is CASSLFAGENTEAFF. In DNA form, the CDR3 reads TGTGCCAGCAGCTTATTTGCAGGCGAGAACACTGAAGCTTTCTTT. V and J are TRBV7-6 and TRBJ1-1; D gene unclear. The CDR3 totals 15 residues. V was trimmed by 2 bases and J by 1 base, leaving 11 bases between them. The germline CDR1 and CDR2 sequences are SGHVS and FNYEAQ.

The rearrangement joins TRBV20-1 to TRBJ2-1, with 11 positions matching TRBD2. Germline V gives CDR1 DFQATT, CDR2 SNEGSKA (reference sequence). V lost 4 bases and J lost 7; bases outside the gene matches: 12. The CDR3 contains 16 residues. For the CDR3, the DNA is TGCAGTGCTACCCGGGCTAGCGGGAGGATCGGGAATGAGCAGTTCTTC. It is translated as CSATRASGRIGNEQFF.

This clonotype was observed a handful of times. The chain is built from TRBV5-1 and TRBJ1-2; D is uncertain. V was trimmed by 1 base and J by 8 bases, leaving 21 bases between them. Per the germline V gene, CDR1 is SGHRS and CDR2 is YFSETQ. The length of the CDR3 is 16 residues. The CDR3 nucleotides read TGCGCCAGCAGCTTGTGGACGCCGAGAGGAAGTGAGGGCTACACCTTC. It codes for CASSLWTPRGSEGYTF.

This clonotype has just a few counts. The J gene is TRBJ1-1, the V gene TRBV9; no definite D call. Germline V gene lookup returns CDR1 SGDLS and CDR2 YYNGEE. The CDR3 is 14 residues long. The V end lost 0 bases, the J end lost 8 bases, and 14 bases lay between the germline ends. This CDR3 reads CASSVAGEQSEAFF. The CDR3 nucleotides are TGTGCCAGCAGCGTAGCTGGGGAACAGTCCGAAGCTTTCTTT.

This clonotype came up a few times. The rearrangement uses TRBV5-1 and TRBJ2-7; no clear D gene. The CDR3 covers 14 residues. V lost 4 bases and J lost 2, with 13 bases in between. The V gene's germline CDR1 is SGHRS and CDR2 YFSETQ. CDR3 sequence reads: CASSHPTKTYEQYF. For the CDR3, the DNA is TGCGCCAGCAGCCACCCAACGAAAACCTACGAGCAGTACTTC.

The chain employs TRBV6-5 and TRBJ2-1, with 8 bases aligning to TRBD1. With V trimmed by 1 base and J by 1 base, 3 bases remained unmatched. The germline V gene encodes CDR1 MNHEY and CDR2 SVGAGI. There are 16 residues in the CDR3. The CDR3 sequence: CASSYWDRPSYNEQFF. The CDR3 DNA reads as TGTGCCAGCAGTTACTGGGACAGGCCATCCTACAATGAGCAGTTCTTC.

The sample holds a few counts of this clonotype. This chain uses TRBV7-8 with TRBJ2-3; either TRBD1 or TRBD2 may supply D (6 bases each). Deletions cut 8 bases from V and 5 bases from J, with 17 bases between. The CDR3 has 14 residues. Germline CDR1 reads SGHVS; CDR2 reads FQNEAQ. The CDR3 loop is CASAVGGWKDTQYF. CDR3 coding DNA: TGTGCCAGCGCTGTAGGGGGGTGGAAAGATACGCAGTATTTT.

The chain recombines TRBV5-6 with TRBJ1-2; D not resolved. Germline assignment: CDR1 SGHDT and CDR2 YYEEEE. CDR3 length: 11 residues. Between the trimmed V and J ends, which lost 3 bases and 8 bases, there was a span of 8 bases. CDR3 sequence: CASSYGKGYTF. The CDR3 nucleotides read TGTGCCAGCAGCTACGGGAAAGGCTACACCTTC.

The rearrangement joins TRBV6-5 to TRBJ1-5; no clear D. This CDR3 contains 15 residues. V was clipped by 6 bases and J by 2 bases, with 14 bases between them. CDR1 is MNHEY and CDR2 is SVGAGI in the germline V gene. CDR3 sequence reads: CASSPDFWGNQPQHF. CDR3 in DNA: TGTGCCAGCAGCCCAGATTTTTGGGGCAATCAGCCCCAGCATTTT.

This chain uses TRBV11-1 with TRBJ2-7; tentative D call: TRBD2 (6 bases). Germline values: CDR1 SGHAT, CDR2 FQDESV (reference sequence). The CDR3 consists of 16 residues. V shed 5 bases and J shed 2 bases, with 19 bases lying between them. The CDR3 sequence is CASSRDAGYGPYEQYF. CDR3 DNA sequence: TGTGCCAGCAGCCGAGACGCGGGGTACGGTCCCTACGAGCAGTACTTC.

The chain recombines TRBV29-1 with TRBJ1-3, with a tentative D call TRBD1 (5 bases). In germline, CDR1 is SQVTM, CDR2 ANQGSEA. The V end was cut by 7 bases, the J end by 0 bases, with 13 bases between. CDR3 length: 14 residues. The CDR3 DNA reads TGCAGCGCCGTTCAGGGTAACTCTGGAAACACCATATATTTT. Amino acid sequence: CSAVQGNSGNTIYF.

J is TRBJ2-1 and V is TRBV7-9; D is unclear. Germline CDR1 and CDR2: SEHNR and FQNEAQ (reference sequence). Trimming removed 0 bases at V and 0 bases at J, with 9 bases between. This CDR3 spans 16 amino acids. As DNA, the CDR3 is TGTGCCAGCAGCTTAGCGCCTGGAGACTCCTACAATGAGCAGTTCTTC. Protein product: CASSLAPGDSYNEQFF.

The gene calls are TRBV3-1 and TRBJ2-2, with D maybe TRBD2 (5 bases). Trimming removed 3 bases from V and 6 bases from J, with 14 bases in between. Germline CDR1 LGHDT, CDR2 YNNKEL (reference sequence). The CDR3 has 15 amino acids. The CDR3 here is CASSQRAQLSGELFF. CDR3 sequence (DNA): TGTGCCAGCAGCCAGAGGGCCCAATTGTCCGGGGAGCTGTTTTTT.

This clonotype was counted a few times. The V gene is TRBV6-5, the J gene TRBJ1-1; a possible D gene is TRBD1 (5 bases). V shed 10 bases and J shed 4 bases, with 16 bases lying between them. Germline CDR1 and CDR2: MNHEY and SVGAGI. The CDR3 is 13 amino acids. The DNA for the CDR3 is TGTGCCACCCTAAGGGGTCTTGGCACTGAAGCTTTCTTT. Protein product: CATLRGLGTEAFF.

This clonotype was recorded a few times. The chain joins TRBV7-6 to TRBJ2-7; TRBD1 might be the D (6 bases). CDR3 size: 14 residues. CDR1 is SGHVS, CDR2 FNYEAQ, per germline. Trimming left V 5 bases short and J 4 bases short, with 15 bases between. CDR3 residues: CASSPTGTSYEQYF. DNA of the CDR3: TGTGCCAGCAGCCCCACCGGGACATCATACGAGCAGTACTTC.

As regards this clonotype: The junction differs from germline at one of its ends, possibly a read error. CDR3 coding DNA: TGCAGTGCTAGAGATTTAACGGTCTCCCACGAGCAGTACTTC. Protein product: CSARDLTVSHEQYF. This chain connects TRBV20-1 to TRBJ2-7; no reliable D call. CDR1 DFQATT and CDR2 SNEGSKA come from the germline V gene (reference sequence). The CDR3 is 14 amino acids.

The DNA for the CDR3 is TGTGCCAGTAGTTCAACCATAGCGGGATCGGGCTACGAGCAGTACTTC. It codes for CASSSTIAGSGYEQYF. The genes are TRBV19 and TRBJ2-7; 8 bases match TRBD2. CDR1 and CDR2 (germline): LNHDA, SQIVND (reference sequence). The CDR3 extends over 16 amino acids. The V segment lost 5 bases and the J segment 3 bases; nucleotides outside the gene matches: 12.

This clonotype was picked up many times. The chain carries TRBV7-9 and TRBJ1-1; tentative D call: TRBD1 (5 bases). The CDR3 is made up of 14 amino acids. V dropped 3 bases and J dropped 1 base, with 9 bases sitting between them. Germline CDR1 SEHNR, CDR2 FQNEAQ (reference sequence). This chain's CDR3 is CASSFMGENTEAFF. The CDR3 DNA is TGTGCCAGCAGCTTCATGGGGGAGAACACTGAAGCTTTCTTT.

The chain carries TRBV29-1 and TRBJ1-1; D might be TRBD1 (5 bases). CDR1 and CDR2 from the germline V gene are SQVTM and ANQGSEA. The V and J ends lost 7 bases and 4 bases respectively, with 13 bases between them. The CDR3 sequence is 12 residues long. The DNA for the CDR3 is TGCAGCGCCGGAAAGGGGTTCACTGAAGCTTTCTTT. It encodes CSAGKGFTEAFF.

This chain links TRBV7-8 with TRBJ2-3; the match to TRBD2 covers 7 bases. V was pared by 7 bases and J by 6 bases, with 7 bases of the junction left unmatched. The CDR3 has 13 amino acids. The germline V gene encodes CDR1 SGHVS and CDR2 FQNEAQ. The CDR3 spells CASKLAGADTQYF. Here the CDR3 DNA reads TGTGCCAGCAAGTTGGCGGGAGCGGATACGCAGTATTTT.

The chain couples TRBV4-1 to TRBJ1-2; no reliable D call. The germline V and J ends were trimmed by 1 base and 8 bases, with 14 bases remaining between them. Germline values: CDR1 MGHRA, CDR2 YSYEKL. This CDR3 spans 14 amino acids. Here the CDR3 DNA reads TGCGCCAGCAGCCAAGGGGCGGTGGCGGAAGGCTACACCTTC. This encodes CASSQGAVAEGYTF.